A selection of T cell receptor beta chains follows, all from one sample in a study of T cell changes during pregnancy in multiple sclerosis. Assay used: immunoSEQ multiplex PCR; TCRdb lists only in-frame clones, some missing. The sample holds 55,000 or so clones, over 80% seen once. The sample in question was CD4+ T cells from peripheral blood mononuclear cells, obtained in the first trimester of pregnancy. Receptors were obtained from a female donor with multiple sclerosis, enrolled in a pregnancy study. Each CDR3 is given with its conserved first and last residue. Fields, in order: V gene, J gene, CDR3 protein.

V: TRBV2
J: TRBJ2-1
CDR3: CASSEVAQGGEQFF

V: TRBV29-1
J: TRBJ2-3
CDR3: CSVALTSGVPSTDTQYF

V: TRBV5-5
J: TRBJ1-5
CDR3: CASSRLAAPNQPQHF

V: TRBV6-5
J: TRBJ2-3
CDR3: CASKLRGTDTQYF

V: TRBV7-9
J: TRBJ1-1
CDR3: CASSFDPSATEAFF

V: TRBV19
J: TRBJ2-2
CDR3: CASSIGAGVPGELFF

V: TRBV6-5
J: TRBJ2-6
CDR3: CASTGSGANVLTF

V: TRBV9
J: TRBJ1-1
CDR3: CASSVGRGRFAEAFF

V: TRBV7-6
J: TRBJ2-7
CDR3: CASSYGQGADEQYF

V: TRBV28
J: TRBJ1-1
CDR3: CASSPPGLNTEAFF

V: TRBV9
J: TRBJ2-5
CDR3: CASSVGIGRLETQYF

V: TRBV25-1
J: TRBJ1-1
CDR3: CASRPPGQVITEAFF